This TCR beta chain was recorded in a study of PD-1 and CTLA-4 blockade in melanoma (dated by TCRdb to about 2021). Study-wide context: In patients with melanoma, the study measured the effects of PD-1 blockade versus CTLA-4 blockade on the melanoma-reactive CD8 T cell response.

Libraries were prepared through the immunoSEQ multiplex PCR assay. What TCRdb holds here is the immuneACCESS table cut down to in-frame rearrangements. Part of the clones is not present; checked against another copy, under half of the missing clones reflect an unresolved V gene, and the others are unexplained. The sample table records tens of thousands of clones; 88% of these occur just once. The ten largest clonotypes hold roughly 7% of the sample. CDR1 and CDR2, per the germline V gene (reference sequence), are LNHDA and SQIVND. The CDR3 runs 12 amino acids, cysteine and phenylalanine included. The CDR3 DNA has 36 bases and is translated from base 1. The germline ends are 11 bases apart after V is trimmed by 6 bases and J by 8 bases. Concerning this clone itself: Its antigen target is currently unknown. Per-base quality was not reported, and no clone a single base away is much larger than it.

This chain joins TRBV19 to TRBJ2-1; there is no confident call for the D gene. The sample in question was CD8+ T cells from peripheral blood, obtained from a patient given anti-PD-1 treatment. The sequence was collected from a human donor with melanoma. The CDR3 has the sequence CASSTALDEQFF. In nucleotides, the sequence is TGTGCCAGTAGCACTGCCCTGGATGAGCAGTTCTTC.